Listed here are 20 T cell receptor beta chains from one sample, sequenced in a study of cytomegalovirus exposure and HLA in healthy donors. TCRdb's copy holds only in-frame clones and misses some; the assay was immunoSEQ multiplex PCR. In the table there are tens of thousands of clones, over 85% of which are singletons. Input material: PBMCs. These receptors all come from a woman between 18 and 30 years old in good health and CMV-seronegative.

The chain couples TRBV5-1 to TRBJ2-5, with D possibly being TRBD1 (6 bases). The V gene's germline CDR1 is SGHRS and CDR2 YFSETQ. The length of the CDR3 is 15 residues. Deletions cut 5 bases from V and 5 bases from J, with 19 bases between. The CDR3, as DNA: TGCGCCAGCAGTCGTGGGACACCCATGGGGGAGACCCAGTACTTC. It specifies CASSRGTPMGETQYF.

The V gene is TRBV7-9, the J gene TRBJ2-2; the D gene is possibly TRBD2 (6 bases). The CDR3 spans 15 residues. CDR1 and CDR2 from the germline V gene are SEHNR and FQNEAQ (reference sequence). V dropped 2 bases and J dropped 6 bases, with 13 bases sitting between them. The CDR3 sequence is CASSLSRTGAGELFF. CDR3 DNA: TGTGCCAGCAGCTTATCCAGGACGGGAGCCGGGGAGCTGTTTTTT.

This clone was seen just once. The chain carries TRBV7-6 and TRBJ2-1; possibly TRBD2 for D (6 bases). V was clipped by 1 base and J by 5 bases, with 12 bases between them. This CDR3 region has 15 residues. CDR1 is SGHVS, CDR2 FNYEAQ, per germline. The CDR3 sequence is CASSLGAGLDNEQFF. The CDR3 nucleotides are TGTGCCAGCAGCTTAGGAGCGGGCCTTGACAATGAGCAGTTCTTC.

The chain couples TRBV11-2 to TRBJ2-3; D is unclear. Germline V gene sequence: CDR1 SGHAT, CDR2 FQNNGV. V lost 3 bases, J lost 2 bases, and 6 bases lay in between. The CDR3 is made up of 13 amino acids. The DNA for the CDR3 is TGTGCCAGCAGCTTGTCGGTCACAGATACGCAGTATTTT. It yields the protein CASSLSVTDTQYF.

The chain links TRBV27 to TRBJ2-1; 11 positions agree with TRBD2. J lost 6 bases, V lost 5 bases, and 12 bases had no gene match. The CDR3 loop spans 17 amino acids. Germline V gene lookup returns CDR1 MNHEY and CDR2 SMNVEV (reference sequence). The CDR3 DNA follows: TGTGCCAGCAGTCCGCGCCTCACTAGCGGGGGAGCCAATGAGCAGTTCTTC. Its translation is CASSPRLTSGGANEQFF.

This chain uses TRBV5-1 with TRBJ2-5; D is unresolved. The CDR3 is 14 residues long. Deletions cut 4 bases from V and 5 bases from J, with 15 bases between. Germline CDR1 and CDR2: SGHRS and YFSETQ. CDR3: CASSPTLLSETQYF. The CDR3 region has the DNA TGCGCCAGCAGCCCGACCCTCCTTAGCGAGACCCAGTACTTC.

This chain links TRBV6-5 with TRBJ2-7, with 7 positions matching TRBD1. The ends lost 2 bases at V and 5 bases at J; junction bases unmatched: 3. The CDR3 consists of 13 residues. Germline-derived CDR1 and CDR2 are MNHEY and SVGAGI. DNA for the CDR3: TGTGCCAGCAGTTACATCAGGGGGAACGAGCAGTACGTC. The encoded protein is CASSYIRGNEQYV.

The CDR3 spells CASSSGTHQETQYF. CDR3 sequence (DNA): TGTGCCAGCAGCTCCGGGACTCATCAAGAGACCCAGTACTTC. The V and J genes are TRBV11-2 and TRBJ2-5; weak D call: TRBD2 (6 bases). This CDR3 contains 14 residues. CDR1 SGHAT and CDR2 FQNNGV come from the germline V gene. Trimming took 4 bases from V and 2 from J, leaving 11 bases between them.

In nucleotides, the CDR3 is TGCAGCGGAGAGAGGGGGGGAGAGACCCAGTACTTC. Translated, it gives CSGERGGETQYF. This chain joins TRBV29-1 and TRBJ2-5, with D possibly matching TRBD2 (7 bases). Trimming took 7 bases from V and 4 from J, leaving 13 bases between them. This CDR3 comprises 12 residues. Germline V gene sequence: CDR1 SQVTM, CDR2 ANQGSEA.

This chain links TRBV11-3 with TRBJ2-4, with 8 positions matching TRBD2. The V gene end was trimmed by 0 bases and the J gene end by 7 bases; junction bases not matched to a gene: 8. The CDR3 contains 16 residues. Germline-derived CDR1 and CDR2 are SGHNT and YENEEA. The CDR3 DNA sequence: TGTGCCAGCAGCTTAGATCTCGGGAGGGGCGGGAACATTCAGTACTTC. Amino acids: CASSLDLGRGGNIQYF.

The chain has TRBV27 and TRBJ1-1; unclear D gene. CDR3 length: 15 amino acids. The V end was cut by 0 bases, the J end by 0 bases, with 8 bases between. CDR1 is MNHEY and CDR2 is SMNVEV in the germline V gene (reference sequence). The CDR3 spells CASSLSQRLNTEAFF. Written as DNA, the CDR3 is TGTGCCAGCAGTTTATCTCAGAGGTTGAACACTGAAGCTTTCTTT.

The V gene is TRBV15, the J gene TRBJ1-3; TRBD1 matches 7 bases. CDR3 size: 14 residues. The V and J ends lost 4 bases and 4 bases, in that order; junction bases with no gene match: 4. CDR1 and CDR2 from the germline V gene are LNHNV and YYDKDF (reference sequence). The CDR3 spells CATSTKTGGNTIYF. CDR3 nucleotide sequence: TGTGCCACCAGCACTAAGACAGGGGGAAACACCATATATTTT.

The chain joins TRBV6-5 to TRBJ1-1; 10 nucleotides align to TRBD1. Germline V gene lookup returns CDR1 MNHEY and CDR2 SVGAGI. V shed 2 bases and J 7 bases; nucleotides not matched to a gene: 4. The CDR3 is 14 residues long. The CDR3 sequence is CASSYTDRGGEAFF. Written as DNA, the CDR3 is TGTGCCAGCAGTTACACGGACAGGGGGGGTGAAGCTTTCTTT.

This rearrangement joins TRBV28 to TRBJ2-3; D is unresolved. V was trimmed by 3 bases and J by 2 bases, leaving 12 bases between them. Germline CDR1 reads MDHEN; CDR2 reads SYDVKM. The CDR3 totals 15 residues. CDR3 sequence (DNA): TGTGCCAGCAGTTTCCAGATCCTTACCACAGATACGCAGTATTTT. This sequence encodes CASSFQILTTDTQYF.

The CDR3 loop is CASSPPGQKGQYF. The CDR3 DNA reads TGTGCCAGTAGTCCTCCAGGACAGAAGGGGCAGTATTTT. This chain uses TRBV19 with TRBJ2-3; tentatively, D is TRBD1 (6 bases). The V end lost 5 bases, the J end lost 11 bases, and 17 bases lay between the germline ends. The CDR3 is 13 residues long. Germline V gives CDR1 LNHDA, CDR2 SQIVND (reference sequence).

This chain connects TRBV2 to TRBJ1-5; 12 bases line up with TRBD1. Unmatched junction bases numbered 5, after V lost 8 bases and J lost 6 bases. Per the germline V gene, CDR1 is SNHLY and CDR2 is FYNNEI. The CDR3 loop spans 14 amino acids. CDR3 in DNA: TGTGCCAGCCACGGGACAGGGGGCGGTCAGCCCCAGCATTTT. It is translated as CASHGTGGGQPQHF.

This clone was found once. This chain connects TRBV11-2 to TRBJ2-1; D gene unclear. CDR1 and CDR2 (germline): SGHAT, FQNNGV. The length of the CDR3 is 13 residues. Trimming left V 2 bases short and J 9 bases short, with 11 bases between. CDR3 protein: CASSLYESAEQFF. As DNA, the CDR3 is TGTGCCAGCAGCTTATACGAGTCTGCTGAGCAGTTCTTC.

The gene calls are TRBV4-3 and TRBJ1-2; possibly TRBD1 for D (6 bases). CDR1 and CDR2 (germline): LGHNA, YSLEER. The CDR3 spans 15 residues. The ends were cut back, 4 bases at V and 4 bases at J, with 16 bases in the middle. DNA of the CDR3: TGCGCCAGCAGCCCCAGGGATGGACAGACCTATGGCTACACCTTC. This translates into CASSPRDGQTYGYTF.

The CDR3 nucleotides are TGTGCCAGCAGCCCTACCACAGGGATTGAAGCTTTCTTT. Protein: CASSPTTGIEAFF. The chain carries TRBV13 and TRBJ1-1; tentatively, D is TRBD1 (6 bases). The CDR3 covers 13 residues. V gave up 5 bases and J gave up 7 bases, with 14 bases separating them. Germline V gene sequence: CDR1 PRHDT, CDR2 FYEKMQ (reference sequence).

The V gene is TRBV27, the J gene TRBJ1-2, with 7 bases matching TRBD1. Germline V gene lookup returns CDR1 MNHEY and CDR2 SMNVEV (reference sequence). This CDR3 has 15 amino acids. V dropped 8 bases and J dropped 2; count of bases not matched to a gene: 11. The CDR3, as DNA: TGTGCCAGCGCTAACCATCAGGGGGAGAACTATGGCTACACCTTC. This gives the protein CASANHQGENYGYTF.